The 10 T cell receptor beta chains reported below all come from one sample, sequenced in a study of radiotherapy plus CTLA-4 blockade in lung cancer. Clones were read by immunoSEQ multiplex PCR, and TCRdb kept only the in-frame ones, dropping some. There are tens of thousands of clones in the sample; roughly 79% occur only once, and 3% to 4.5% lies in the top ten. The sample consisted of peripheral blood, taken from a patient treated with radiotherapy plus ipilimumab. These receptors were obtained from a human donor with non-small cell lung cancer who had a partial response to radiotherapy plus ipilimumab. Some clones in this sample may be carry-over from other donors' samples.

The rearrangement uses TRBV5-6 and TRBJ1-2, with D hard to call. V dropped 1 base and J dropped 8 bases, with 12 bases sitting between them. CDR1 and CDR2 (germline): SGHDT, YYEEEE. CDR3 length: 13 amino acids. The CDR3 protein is CASSLRNRRGYTF. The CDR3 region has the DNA TGTGCCAGCAGCTTGAGGAACAGAAGAGGCTACACCTTC.

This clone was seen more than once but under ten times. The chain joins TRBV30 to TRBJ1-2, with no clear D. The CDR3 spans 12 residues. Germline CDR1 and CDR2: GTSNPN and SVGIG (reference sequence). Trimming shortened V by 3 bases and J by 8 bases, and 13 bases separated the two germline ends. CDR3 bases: TGTGCCTGGAGACTCTCCCGGCGGGGCTACACCTTC. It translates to CAWRLSRRGYTF.

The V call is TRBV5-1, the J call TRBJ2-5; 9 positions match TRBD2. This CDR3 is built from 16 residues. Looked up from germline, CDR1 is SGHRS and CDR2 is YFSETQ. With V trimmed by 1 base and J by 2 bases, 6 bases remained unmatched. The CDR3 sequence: CASSLMASGVQETQYF. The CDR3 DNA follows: TGCGCCAGCAGCTTGATGGCTAGCGGGGTACAAGAGACCCAGTACTTC. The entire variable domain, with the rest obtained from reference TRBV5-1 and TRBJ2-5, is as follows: KAGVTQTPRYLIKTRGQQVTLSCSPISGHRSVSWYQQTPGQGLQFLFEYFSETQRNKGNFPGRFSGRQFSNSRSEMNVSTLELGDSALYLCASSLMASGVQETQYFGPGTRLLVL.

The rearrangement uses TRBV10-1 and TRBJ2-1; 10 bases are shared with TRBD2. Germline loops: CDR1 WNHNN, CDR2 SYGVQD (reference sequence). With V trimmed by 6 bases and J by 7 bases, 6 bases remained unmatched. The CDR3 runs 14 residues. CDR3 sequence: CASSPAGGRNEQFF. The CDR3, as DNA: TGCGCCAGCAGCCCAGCGGGGGGGCGGAATGAGCAGTTCTTC.

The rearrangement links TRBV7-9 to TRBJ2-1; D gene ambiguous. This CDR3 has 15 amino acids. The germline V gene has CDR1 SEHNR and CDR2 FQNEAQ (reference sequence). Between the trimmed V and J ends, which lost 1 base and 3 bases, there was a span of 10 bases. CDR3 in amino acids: CASSLDSGNYNEQFF. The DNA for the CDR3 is TGTGCCAGCAGCTTAGACTCGGGTAACTACAATGAGCAGTTCTTC. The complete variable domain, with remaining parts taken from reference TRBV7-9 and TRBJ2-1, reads DTGVSQNPRHKITKRGQNVTFRCDPISEHNRLYWYRQTLGQGPEFLTYFQNEAQLEKSRLLSDRFSAERPKGSFSTLEIQRTEQGDSAMYLCASSLDSGNYNEQFFGPGTRLTVL.

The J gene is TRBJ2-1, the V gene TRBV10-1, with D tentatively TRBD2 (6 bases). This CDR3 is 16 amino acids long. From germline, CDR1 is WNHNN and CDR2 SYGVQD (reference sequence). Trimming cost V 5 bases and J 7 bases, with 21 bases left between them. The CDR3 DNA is TGCGCCAGCAGTCAATCAGGACTAACCTTCACGAATGAGCAGTTCTTC. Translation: CASSQSGLTFTNEQFF.

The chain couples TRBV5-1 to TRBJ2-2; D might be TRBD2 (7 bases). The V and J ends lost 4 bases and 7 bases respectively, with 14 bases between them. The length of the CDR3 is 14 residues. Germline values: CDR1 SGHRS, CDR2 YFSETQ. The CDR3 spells CASSPDGGRGELFF. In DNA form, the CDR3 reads TGCGCCAGCAGCCCCGACGGGGGGCGCGGGGAGCTGTTTTTT.

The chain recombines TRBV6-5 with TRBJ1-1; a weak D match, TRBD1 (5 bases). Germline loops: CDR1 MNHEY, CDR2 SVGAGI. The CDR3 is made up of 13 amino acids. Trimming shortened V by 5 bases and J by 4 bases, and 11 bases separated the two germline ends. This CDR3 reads CASSQGVVTEAFF. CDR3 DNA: TGTGCCAGCAGTCAAGGGGTGGTCACTGAAGCTTTCTTT.

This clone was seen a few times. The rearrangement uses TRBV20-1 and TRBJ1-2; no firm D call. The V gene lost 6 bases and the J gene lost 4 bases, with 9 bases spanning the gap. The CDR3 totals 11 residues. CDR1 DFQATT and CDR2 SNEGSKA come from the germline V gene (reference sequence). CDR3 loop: CSAISGYGYTF. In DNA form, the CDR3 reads TGCAGTGCAATCTCGGGCTATGGCTACACCTTC.

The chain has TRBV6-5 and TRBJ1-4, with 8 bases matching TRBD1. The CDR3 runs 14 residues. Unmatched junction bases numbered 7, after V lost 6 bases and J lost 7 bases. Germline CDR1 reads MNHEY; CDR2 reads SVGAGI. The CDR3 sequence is CASSTGGAGEKLFF. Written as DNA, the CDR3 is TGTGCCAGCAGCACAGGGGGGGCTGGTGAAAAACTGTTTTTT.